This TCR beta chain was retrieved from a study of type 1 regulatory T cells. This clonotype has only one observation. The target antigen is unknown. Each CDR3 protein is one row after TCRdb ran MiXCR on the reads. The sample holds about 62,000 distinct CDR3 sequences, 62% seen once. The length of the CDR3 is 16 residues. The junction had 13 bases not matched to a gene; V was cut back by 4 bases and J by 2 bases. Germline V gene sequence: CDR1 GTSNPN, CDR2 SVGIG (reference sequence). The source is a human donor in good health. Specimen: cultured non-Tr1 T cells, either the whole culture or a sorted T cell fraction (not recorded which). This sequence joins TRBV30 and TRBJ1-1; 7 bases fit TRBD1. In nucleotides, the CDR3 is TGTGCCTGGAATGGTCTCCTCCGACAGGGAAACACTGAAGCTTTCTTT. This sequence encodes CAWNGLLRQGNTEAFF.